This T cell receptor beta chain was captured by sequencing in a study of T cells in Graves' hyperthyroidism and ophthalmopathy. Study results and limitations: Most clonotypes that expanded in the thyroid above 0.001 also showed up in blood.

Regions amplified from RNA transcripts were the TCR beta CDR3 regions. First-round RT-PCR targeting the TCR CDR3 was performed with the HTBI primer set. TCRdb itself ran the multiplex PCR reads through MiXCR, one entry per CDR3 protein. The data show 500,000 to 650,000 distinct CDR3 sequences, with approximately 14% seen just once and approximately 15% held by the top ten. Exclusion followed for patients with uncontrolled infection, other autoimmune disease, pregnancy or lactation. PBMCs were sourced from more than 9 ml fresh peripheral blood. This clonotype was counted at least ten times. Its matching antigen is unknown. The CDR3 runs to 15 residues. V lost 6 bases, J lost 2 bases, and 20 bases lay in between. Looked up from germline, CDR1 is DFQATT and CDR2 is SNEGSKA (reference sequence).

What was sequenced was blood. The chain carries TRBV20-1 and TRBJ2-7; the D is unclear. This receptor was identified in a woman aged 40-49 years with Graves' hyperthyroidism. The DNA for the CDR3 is TGCAGTGCCCAACTCGGGCAGGATCGAACCTACGAGCAGTACTTC. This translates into CSAQLGQDRTYEQYF.